Listed below are T cell receptor beta chains from one sample, sequenced in a study of shared clonotypes between healthy human individuals. TCRdb's table, derived via immunoSEQ multiplex PCR, lists solely in-frame clones and lacks some. The sample has roughly 500,000 clones; approximately 80% are singletons. The sample consisted of PBMCs. These receptor sequences come from a woman in her 40s in good health. Some clones in this sample may be carry-over from other donors' samples. Each CDR3 is given with its conserved first and last residue. The order of the fields is clone size, D gene, J gene, V gene, CDR3 DNA, CDR3 protein. The D gene is left open where the match is weak. Clone size appears in some rows only: once, few, many, or a class for an expanded clone.

abundance: once
d_gene: TRBD2
j_gene: TRBJ2-5
v_gene: TRBV29-1
CDR3nt: TGCAGCGTTGAAGCGGTGCCTAGCGGGCAGGGGGAGACCCAGTACTTC
CDR3aa: CSVEAVPSGQGETQYF

abundance: few
d_gene: -
j_gene: TRBJ2-7
v_gene: TRBV7-9
CDR3nt: TGTGCCAGCAGCACCCCCCTTTTTGGGATAGGCGAGCAGTACTTC
CDR3aa: CASSTPLFGIGEQYF

abundance: -
d_gene: -
j_gene: TRBJ1-2
v_gene: TRBV28
CDR3nt: TGTGCCAGCAGTAACCCCACCTGGGACCACAATAACTATGGCTACACCTTC
CDR3aa: CASSNPTWDHNNYGYTF

abundance: few
d_gene: -
j_gene: TRBJ1-6
v_gene: TRBV5-4
CDR3nt: TGTGCCAGCAGCCAACGACAGCCTAATTCACCCCTCCACTTT
CDR3aa: CASSQRQPNSPLHF

abundance: -
d_gene: TRBD2
j_gene: TRBJ2-7
v_gene: TRBV28
CDR3nt: TGTGCCAGCAGCAGGGGCGCGGGAGGGATGTACGAGCAGTATTTC
CDR3aa: CASSRGAGGMYEQYF

abundance: -
d_gene: -
j_gene: TRBJ2-2
v_gene: TRBV7-8
CDR3nt: TGTGCCAGCAGCCCTGTTGAGGGCACGAACACCGGGGAGCTGTTTTTT
CDR3aa: CASSPVEGTNTGELFF

abundance: -
d_gene: -
j_gene: TRBJ2-1
v_gene: TRBV9
CDR3nt: TGTGCCAGCAGCGTATCAGGAAACAATGAGCAGTTCTTC
CDR3aa: CASSVSGNNEQFF

abundance: -
d_gene: -
j_gene: TRBJ2-3
v_gene: TRBV5-1
CDR3nt: TGCGCCAGCAGCAAATCGGACACCGCAGGATATACGCAGTATTTT
CDR3aa: CASSKSDTAGYTQYF

abundance: few
d_gene: TRBD2
j_gene: TRBJ2-7
v_gene: TRBV9
CDR3nt: TGTGCCAGCAGCGCCGGAACGTGGGGGGGAGAGAACCCTACGGAGCAGTACTTC
CDR3aa: CASSAGTWGGENPTEQYF

abundance: -
d_gene: TRBD2
j_gene: TRBJ2-5
v_gene: TRBV7-8
CDR3nt: TGTGCCAGCAGCTCCCCCTGGTGGACTAGCGGGATGTACCAAGAGACCCAGTACTTC
CDR3aa: CASSSPWWTSGMYQETQYF

abundance: -
d_gene: -
j_gene: TRBJ1-1
v_gene: TRBV29-1
CDR3nt: TGCAGCGTTGTGAGGGGGGACGACACTGAAGCTTTCTTT
CDR3aa: CSVVRGDDTEAFF

abundance: -
d_gene: -
j_gene: TRBJ1-1
v_gene: TRBV18
CDR3nt: TGTGCCAGCTCACCAACCCCCGGAGAGAACACTGAAGCTTTCTTT
CDR3aa: CASSPTPGENTEAFF

abundance: -
d_gene: TRBD2
j_gene: TRBJ2-1
v_gene: TRBV7-2
CDR3nt: TGTGCCAGCAGTACCGGGACTAGGAGGGGTGGATGGTTCTTC
CDR3aa: CASSTGTRRGGWFF

abundance: -
d_gene: -
j_gene: TRBJ1-2
v_gene: TRBV28
CDR3nt: TGTGCCAGCAGTGTTAGGGGTTTCGGGTATGGCTACACCTTC
CDR3aa: CASSVRGFGYGYTF

abundance: -
d_gene: -
j_gene: TRBJ2-1
v_gene: TRBV15
CDR3nt: TGTGCCACCAGCGACCCGGGGGCGGGCAGACTAGGAACCTACAATGAGCAGTTCTTC
CDR3aa: CATSDPGAGRLGTYNEQFF

abundance: -
d_gene: TRBD1
j_gene: TRBJ2-1
v_gene: TRBV9
CDR3nt: TGTGCCAGCAGCGTATTGGACAGGAGGATTAACAATGAGCAGTTCTTC
CDR3aa: CASSVLDRRINNEQFF

abundance: once
d_gene: TRBD1
j_gene: TRBJ1-1
v_gene: TRBV5-1
CDR3nt: TGCGCCAGCAGGCTTCTGAGGGTTGGGACAGGGCCGAACACTGAAGCTTTCTTT
CDR3aa: CASRLLRVGTGPNTEAFF

abundance: -
d_gene: -
j_gene: TRBJ1-3
v_gene: TRBV13
CDR3nt: TGTGCCAGCAGCTTGGGGGGGAACACCATATATTTT
CDR3aa: CASSLGGNTIYF

abundance: -
d_gene: TRBD1
j_gene: TRBJ2-1
v_gene: TRBV11-2
CDR3nt: TGTGCCAGCAGCATCGACAGGGGCTACAATGAGCAGTTCTTC
CDR3aa: CASSIDRGYNEQFF

abundance: -
d_gene: -
j_gene: TRBJ1-2
v_gene: TRBV30
CDR3nt: TGTGCCTGGAGTCAACAGGACTACTATGGCTACACCTTC
CDR3aa: CAWSQQDYYGYTF

abundance: -
d_gene: -
j_gene: TRBJ1-4
v_gene: TRBV9
CDR3nt: TGTGCCAGCAGCCCCAGACGGGGAAGTCGGGAAAAACTGTTTTTT
CDR3aa: CASSPRRGSREKLFF

abundance: few
d_gene: -
j_gene: TRBJ1-5
v_gene: TRBV28
CDR3nt: TGTGCCAGCAGGTCAGGGGAGGTGCATCAGCCCCAGCATTTT
CDR3aa: CASRSGEVHQPQHF